These 22 T cell receptor beta chains were all obtained from the same sample, sequenced in a study of blood T cells in healthy people across ages. Combining a sample-barcoded 5' primer with a J-beta primer mix, a second PCR ran for roughly 7 to 12 cycles. Each CDR3 protein gets one entry after TCRdb re-called the 5' RACE reads with MiXCR. The sample holds approximately 940,000 distinct CDR3 sequences, roughly 52% seen once. What was sequenced was blood. All receptors derive from a man aged 25-40 years in good health.

This clonotype has just a few counts. V gene TRBV4-2 combines with J gene TRBJ2-1; D not certain. The V end lost 0 bases, the J end lost 13 bases, and 13 bases lay between the germline ends. The CDR3 is 13 residues long. The germline CDR1 and CDR2 sequences are LGHNA and YNFKEQ. The CDR3, as DNA: TGTGCCAGCAGCCAAGAGTTGGTCCAGGTTCAGTTCTTC. It encodes CASSQELVQVQFF.

This rearrangement joins TRBV7-9 to TRBJ1-4, with D possibly being TRBD1 (5 bases). Germline V CDR1 and CDR2: SEHNR, FQNEAQ (reference sequence). V was cut by 1 base and J by 10 bases, with 16 bases left in between. The CDR3 is made up of 15 amino acids. This CDR3 is CASSLDTDARGKLFF. The DNA for the CDR3 is TGTGCCAGCAGCTTAGATACCGACGCTAGGGGAAAACTGTTTTTT.

This clonotype has a single count. V usage is TRBV29-1 and J usage is TRBJ2-1; 8 bases fit TRBD1. J gave up 5 bases and V 5 bases, and 8 bases lay outside the gene matches. CDR1 is SQVTM and CDR2 is ANQGSEA in the germline V gene. The CDR3 has 14 residues. CDR3 sequence: CSVRRDRKNNEQFF. The CDR3 coding sequence is TGCAGCGTTAGACGGGACAGGAAAAACAATGAGCAGTTCTTC.

In its sample, this clonotype was seen a few times. The V and J genes are TRBV30 and TRBJ2-3; 10 bases align to TRBD2. The CDR3 is made up of 15 amino acids. V lost 4 bases and J lost 6; bases outside the gene matches: 10. From germline, CDR1 is GTSNPN and CDR2 SVGIG (reference sequence). The CDR3 nucleotides are TGTGCCTGGAAGGCACTAGCGGGGTCTTCGGATACGCAGTATTTT. It encodes CAWKALAGSSDTQYF.

V usage is TRBV7-9 and J usage is TRBJ1-5; TRBD1 is a possible D gene (5 bases). V lost 3 bases, J lost 6 bases, and 12 bases lay in between. This CDR3 contains 14 residues. CDR1 SEHNR and CDR2 FQNEAQ come from the germline V gene (reference sequence). This CDR3 reads CASSFSRDGQPQHF. The CDR3 region has the DNA TGTGCCAGCAGCTTTTCCAGGGATGGTCAGCCCCAGCATTTT.

V and J are TRBV7-9 and TRBJ1-5, with a tentative D call TRBD1 (5 bases). The germline CDR1 and CDR2 sequences are SEHNR and FQNEAQ (reference sequence). V lost 6 bases and J 5 bases, leaving 14 bases between the germline ends. The CDR3 is made up of 14 amino acids. As DNA, the CDR3 is TGTGCCAGCAGTTCGGGACCCCAGGATCAGCCCCAGCATTTT. It translates to CASSSGPQDQPQHF.

This clonotype was detected only a few times. The chain combines TRBV7-2 with TRBJ2-3; the match to TRBD2 covers 9 bases. This CDR3 contains 15 residues. With 5 bases clipped from V and 5 bases from J, the junction kept 8 bases outside the gene matches. From germline, CDR1 is SGHTA and CDR2 FQGNSA. The CDR3 sequence: CASSPRAGGKDTQYF. The CDR3 DNA is TGTGCCAGCAGCCCTAGGGCGGGAGGGAAAGATACGCAGTATTTT.

This clonotype was detected a few times. This rearrangement joins TRBV4-1 to TRBJ2-7; 8 bases agree with TRBD1. This CDR3 spans 15 amino acids. Germline V CDR1 and CDR2: MGHRA, YSYEKL. Trimming cost V 0 bases and J 2 bases; bases outside gene matches: 3. CDR3 amino acids: CASSQDQQGAYEQYF. As DNA, the CDR3 is TGCGCCAGCAGCCAAGACCAACAGGGGGCCTACGAGCAGTACTTC.

The CDR3 DNA follows: TGTGCCAGCAGCTTAAGTTCGGGACGGAATGAAAAACTGTTTTTT. Encoded protein: CASSLSSGRNEKLFF. The rearrangement joins TRBV7-9 to TRBJ1-4; D might be TRBD1 (5 bases). This CDR3 is built from 15 residues. V was clipped by 2 bases and J by 5 bases, with 12 bases between them. CDR1 SEHNR and CDR2 FQNEAQ come from the germline V gene (reference sequence).

The V call is TRBV7-8, the J call TRBJ2-1; tentatively, D is TRBD1 (5 bases). Trimming removed 5 bases at V and 4 bases at J, with 15 bases between. Germline CDR1 is SGHVS and CDR2 is FQNEAQ. The CDR3 contains 15 residues. DNA of the CDR3: TGTGCCAGCAGCCCAAGCCCTTCAGGGTACAATGAGCAGTTCTTC. It is translated as CASSPSPSGYNEQFF. Supplemented by reference TRBV7-8 and TRBJ2-1, the full variable domain reads GAGVSQSPRYKVAKRGQDVALRCDPISGHVSLFWYQQALGQGPEFLTYFQNEAQLDKSGLPSDRFFAERPEGSVSTLKIQRTQQEDSAVYLCASSPSPSGYNEQFFGPGTRLTVL.

This clonotype was seen a single time. A clone one base away is much larger, so this may be a read error. This chain connects TRBV4-2 to TRBJ1-4; no clear D. CDR1 and CDR2 from the germline V gene are LGHNA and YNFKEQ. This CDR3 contains 16 residues. The CDR3 reads CACSPTPSRNNEKLFF. In DNA, the CDR3 is TGTGCCTGCAGCCCGACTCCGTCCAGAAATAATGAAAAACTGTTTTTT.

The chain recombines TRBV29-1 with TRBJ1-1; D is undetermined. The V gene lost 3 bases and the J gene lost 8 bases, with 10 bases spanning the gap. This CDR3 has 11 residues. From germline, CDR1 is SQVTM and CDR2 ANQGSEA. Here the CDR3 DNA reads TGCAGCGTTGACAGGTCGAGAGAAGCTTTCTTT. This codes for CSVDRSREAFF.

V usage is TRBV20-1 and J usage is TRBJ2-3, with 13 bases fitting TRBD2. CDR3 length: 14 residues. In germline, CDR1 is DFQATT, CDR2 SNEGSKA (reference sequence). V trimming: 8 bases; J trimming: 5 bases; junction bases outside the gene matches: 7. CDR3 amino acids: CSLPGLAGRDTQYF. CDR3 bases: TGCAGTCTACCGGGACTAGCGGGGCGAGATACGCAGTATTTT.

This rearrangement joins TRBV6-6 to TRBJ2-7, with a weak D call TRBD1 (5 bases). The CDR3 totals 17 residues. The V and J ends lost 0 bases and 2 bases respectively, with 17 bases between them. Germline CDR1 is MNHNY and CDR2 is SVGAGI (reference sequence). The CDR3 region is CASSYSDPGAGPYEQYF. CDR3 nucleotide sequence: TGTGCCAGCAGTTACTCCGATCCAGGCGCAGGGCCCTACGAGCAGTACTTC.

This clonotype occurred a few times. The chain links TRBV4-2 to TRBJ1-5; the D is unclear. This CDR3 comprises 15 residues. V dropped 1 base and J dropped 2 bases, with 9 bases sitting between them. In germline, CDR1 is LGHNA, CDR2 YNFKEQ. The CDR3, as DNA: TGTGCCAGCAGCCAAGTAGCGGCTGGCAATCAGCCCCAGCATTTT. This codes for CASSQVAAGNQPQHF.

This sequence joins TRBV20-1 and TRBJ2-3, with TRBD2 identical over 12 bases. CDR1 and CDR2 (germline): DFQATT, SNEGSKA (reference sequence). CDR3 length: 18 residues. With 3 bases clipped from V and 4 bases from J, the junction kept 14 bases outside the gene matches. The CDR3 sequence is CSASKGLAGGPSADTQYF. In DNA form, the CDR3 reads TGCAGTGCTAGTAAGGGTCTAGCGGGGGGGCCGTCTGCAGATACGCAGTATTTT.

This rearrangement joins TRBV6-5 to TRBJ2-7; 7 nucleotides align to TRBD2. The V segment lost 5 bases and the J segment 5 bases; nucleotides outside the gene matches: 9. CDR3 length equals 14 residues. The V gene's germline CDR1 is MNHEY and CDR2 SVGAGI. The CDR3 reads CASSIRGVGHEQYF. DNA of the CDR3: TGTGCCAGCAGTATCCGGGGGGTCGGACACGAGCAGTACTTC.

The table lists this clonotype with a few counts. V and J are TRBV7-2 and TRBJ1-2; D possibly corresponds to TRBD1 (6 bases). Trimming took off 6 bases at V and 3 bases at J, with 11 bases between the two ends. This CDR3 is 13 amino acids long. Germline assignment: CDR1 SGHTA and CDR2 FQGNSA. CDR3 nucleotides: TGTGCCAGCAGGCAAGGGGGGGACTATGGCTACACCTTC. Protein: CASRQGGDYGYTF.

The chain combines TRBV5-1 with TRBJ1-1; 9 bases match TRBD1. The junction had 10 bases not matched to a gene; V was cut back by 4 bases and J by 0 bases. CDR1 SGHRS and CDR2 YFSETQ come from the germline V gene. The CDR3 runs 17 residues. CDR3 nucleotides: TGCGCCAGCAGCGAAGGGACAGGGCCAGGCATGAACACTGAAGCTTTCTTT. It translates to CASSEGTGPGMNTEAFF.

This chain joins TRBV4-1 and TRBJ2-3; 12 bases align to TRBD2. This CDR3 region has 16 residues. V shed 6 bases, J shed 4 bases, and the junction held 8 bases outside the gene matches. Looked up from germline, CDR1 is MGHRA and CDR2 is YSYEKL. As DNA, the CDR3 is TGCGCCAGCAGTCAGACTAGCGGGGGCACTCCAGATACGCAGTATTTT. Translated: CASSQTSGGTPDTQYF.

The CDR3: CASSQDGGGRFYGYTF. In DNA form, the CDR3 reads TGCGCCAGCAGCCAAGACGGGGGGGGGCGCTTCTATGGCTACACCTTC. This chain connects TRBV4-1 to TRBJ1-2; D is possibly TRBD1 (6 bases). The CDR3 length is 16 residues. CDR1 MGHRA and CDR2 YSYEKL come from the germline V gene. V was clipped by 0 bases and J by 4 bases, with 15 bases between them.

This chain connects TRBV28 to TRBJ1-1; 7 nucleotides align to TRBD1. Trimming at V came to 5 bases and at J to 4 bases, leaving 16 bases not matched to a gene. Germline CDR1 MDHEN, CDR2 SYDVKM. The CDR3 is 17 amino acids. The CDR3 region is CASSLGRTGLRGTEAFF. CDR3 nucleotides: TGTGCCAGCAGTCTGGGGCGGACAGGCCTTCGGGGCACTGAAGCTTTCTTT.